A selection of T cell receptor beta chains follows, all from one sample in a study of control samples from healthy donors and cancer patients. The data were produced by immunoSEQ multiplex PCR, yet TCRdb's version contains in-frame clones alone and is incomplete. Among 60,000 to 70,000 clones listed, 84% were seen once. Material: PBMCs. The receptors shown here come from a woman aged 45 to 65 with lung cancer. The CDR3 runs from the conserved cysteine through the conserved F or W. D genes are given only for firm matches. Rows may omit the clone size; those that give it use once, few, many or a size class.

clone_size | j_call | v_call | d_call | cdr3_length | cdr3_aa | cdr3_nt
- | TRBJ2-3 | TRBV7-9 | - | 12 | CASPGQLNTQYF | TGTGCCTCCCCGGGACAACTCAATACGCAGTATTTT
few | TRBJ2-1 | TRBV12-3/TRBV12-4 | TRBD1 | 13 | CASSLGQLNEQFF | TGTGCCAGCAGTCTGGGACAGCTGAATGAGCAGTTCTTC
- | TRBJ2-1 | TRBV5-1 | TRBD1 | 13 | CASSPGQGDEQFF | TGCGCCAGCAGCCCTGGACAGGGCGATGAGCAGTTCTTC
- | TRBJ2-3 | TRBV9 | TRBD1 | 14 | CASSPHLLQGAQYF | TGTGCCAGCAGCCCCCACTTACTACAGGGGGCGCAGTATTTT
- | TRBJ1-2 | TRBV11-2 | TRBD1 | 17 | CASSSSTGGMEDYGYTF | TGTGCCAGCAGCTCCTCTACAGGGGGCATGGAGGACTATGGCTACACCTTC
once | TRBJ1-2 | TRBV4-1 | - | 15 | CASSQASPGINGYTF | TGCGCCAGCAGCCAAGCTTCCCCAGGGATCAATGGCTACACCTTC
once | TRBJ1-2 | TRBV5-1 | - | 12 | CASSRDRVGYTF | TGCGCCAGCAGCCGGGACCGTGTCGGCTACACCTTC
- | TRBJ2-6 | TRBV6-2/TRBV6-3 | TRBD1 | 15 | CASSPRGLGANVLTF | TGTGCCAGCAGTCCCAGGGGGCTCGGGGCCAACGTCCTGACTTTC
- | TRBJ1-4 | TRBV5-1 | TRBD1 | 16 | CASSSGGQAFDEKLFF | TGCGCCAGCAGCTCCGGCGGACAGGCCTTCGATGAAAAACTGTTTTTT
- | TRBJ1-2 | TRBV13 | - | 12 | CASSLGRSENTF | TGTGCCAGCAGCTTAGGCAGGTCGGAGAATACCTTC
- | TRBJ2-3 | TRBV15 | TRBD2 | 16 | CATSRVTSGGADTQYF | TGTGCCACCAGCAGAGTGACTAGCGGGGGCGCAGATACGCAGTATTTT
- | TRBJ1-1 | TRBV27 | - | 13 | CASSFQVGFEAFF | TGTGCCAGCAGTTTCCAAGTGGGTTTTGAAGCTTTCTTT
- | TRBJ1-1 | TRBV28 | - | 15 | CASSSTTSYYTEAFF | TGTGCCAGCAGTTCGACTACTTCCTATTACACTGAAGCTTTCTTT
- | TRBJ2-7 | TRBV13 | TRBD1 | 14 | CASSPVGTGNEQYF | TGTGCCAGCAGCCCGGTGGGGACAGGGAACGAGCAGTACTTC
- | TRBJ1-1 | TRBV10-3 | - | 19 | CAISDLTRRAREAVSEAFF | TGTGCCATCAGTGACCTAACCCGCCGTGCACGCGAAGCAGTCTCTGAAGCTTTCTTT
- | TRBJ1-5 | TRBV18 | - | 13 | CASSQKGDQPQHF | TGTGCCAGCTCACAAAAAGGGGATCAGCCCCAGCATTTT
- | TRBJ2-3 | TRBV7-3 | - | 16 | CASSLKGGTVGDTQYF | TGTGCCAGCAGCTTAAAAGGGGGGACAGTCGGAGATACGCAGTATTTT
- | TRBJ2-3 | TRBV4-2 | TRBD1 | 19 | CASSQEGTGGTTSTDTQYF | TGTGCCAGCAGCCAAGAGGGGACAGGGGGAACGACTAGCACAGATACGCAGTATTTT
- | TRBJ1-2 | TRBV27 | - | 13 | CASSAAAYYGYTF | TGTGCCAGCAGTGCCGCAGCTTACTATGGCTACACCTTC
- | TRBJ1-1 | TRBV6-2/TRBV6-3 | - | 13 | CASSVDKNTEAFF | TGTGCCAGCAGCGTGGACAAGAACACTGAAGCTTTCTTT
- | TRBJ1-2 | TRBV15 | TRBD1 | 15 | CATSSYGTANYGYTF | TGTGCCACCAGCAGCTACGGGACAGCTAACTATGGCTACACCTTC
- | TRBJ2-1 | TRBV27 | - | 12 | CASSPSGYEQFF | TGTGCCAGCAGCCCCTCGGGGTATGAGCAGTTCTTC
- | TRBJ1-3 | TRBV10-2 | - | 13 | CASSENRANTIYF | TGCGCCAGCAGTGAAAACAGGGCGAACACCATATATTTT
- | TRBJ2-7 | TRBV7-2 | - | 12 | CASSPNSYEQYF | TGTGCCAGCAGTCCGAACTCCTACGAGCAGTACTTC
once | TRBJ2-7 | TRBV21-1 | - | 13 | CASSKVIPYEQYF | TGTGCCAGCAGCAAAGTTATACCGTACGAGCAGTACTTC
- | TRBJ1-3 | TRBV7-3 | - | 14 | CASSLKPGGNTIYF | TGTGCCAGCAGCTTAAAACCTGGAGGAAACACCATATATTTT
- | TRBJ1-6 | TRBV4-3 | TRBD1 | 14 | CASSQGTGISPLHF | TGCGCCAGCAGCCAAGGGACAGGGATCTCACCCCTCCACTTT
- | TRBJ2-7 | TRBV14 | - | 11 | CASSQGGEQYF | TGTGCCAGCAGCCAAGGGGGGGAGCAGTACTTC
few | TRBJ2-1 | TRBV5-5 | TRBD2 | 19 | CASSFPPGTSGGDYNEQFF | TGTGCCAGCAGCTTTCCACCCGGGACTAGCGGGGGGGACTACAATGAGCAGTTCTTC
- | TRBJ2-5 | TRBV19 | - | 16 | CASSSYRGIDQETQYF | TGTGCCAGTAGTTCCTATAGGGGGATTGACCAAGAGACCCAGTACTTC
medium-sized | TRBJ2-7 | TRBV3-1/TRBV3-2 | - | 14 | CASSQVLGAHEQYF | TGTGCCAGCAGCCAAGTATTGGGGGCCCACGAGCAGTACTTC
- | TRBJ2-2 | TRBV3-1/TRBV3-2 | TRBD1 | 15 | CASSLRDRDLGELFF | TGTGCCAGCAGCCTCCGGGACAGGGACCTCGGGGAGCTGTTTTTT
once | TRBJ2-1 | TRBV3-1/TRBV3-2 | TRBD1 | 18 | CASSQDRGFLNSYNEQFF | TGTGCCAGCAGCCAGGACAGGGGATTCCTAAACTCCTACAATGAGCAGTTCTTC
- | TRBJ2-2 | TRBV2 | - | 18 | CAILKYFSGARGTGELFF | TGTGCCATCCTTAAATATTTCTCAGGGGCCCGGGGCACCGGGGAGCTGTTTTTT
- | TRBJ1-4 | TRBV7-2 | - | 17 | CASSPWTSGGLGEKLFF | TGTGCCAGCAGCCCTTGGACTAGCGGGGGGTTAGGGGAAAAACTGTTTTTT
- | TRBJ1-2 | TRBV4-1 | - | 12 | CASSQGIYGYTF | TGCGCCAGCAGCCAAGGGATCTATGGCTACACCTTC
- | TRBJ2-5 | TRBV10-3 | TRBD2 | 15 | CAISGVAGGLETQYF | TGTGCCATCAGTGGGGTAGCGGGGGGCCTGGAGACCCAGTACTTC
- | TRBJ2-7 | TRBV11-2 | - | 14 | CASSLGALDYEQYF | TGTGCCAGCAGCTTAGGGGCGCTGGACTACGAGCAGTACTTC
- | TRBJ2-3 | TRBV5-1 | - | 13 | CASSVGSTDTQYF | TGCGCCAGCAGCGTGGGGAGCACAGATACGCAGTATTTT
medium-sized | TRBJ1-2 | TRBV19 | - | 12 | CASDPPGSGPTF | TGTGCCAGTGACCCTCCGGGTAGCGGGCCCACCTTC
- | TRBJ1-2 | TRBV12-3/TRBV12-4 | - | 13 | CASSLSDYYGYTF | TGTGCCAGCAGTTTGTCGGACTACTATGGCTACACCTTC
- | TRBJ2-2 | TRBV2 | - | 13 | CASRLIITGELFF | TGTGCCAGCAGGCTTATAATCACCGGGGAGCTGTTTTTT
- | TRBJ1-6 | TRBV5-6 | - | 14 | CASSFGRSNSPLHF | TGTGCCAGCAGCTTTGGCAGGTCAAATTCACCCCTCCACTTT
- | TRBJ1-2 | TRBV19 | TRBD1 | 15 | CASSVGTGGLHGYTF | TGTGCCAGTAGTGTCGGGACAGGGGGCCTCCATGGCTACACCTTC
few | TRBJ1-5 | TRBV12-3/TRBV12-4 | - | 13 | CASSRTVDQPQHF | TGTGCCAGCAGCAGGACAGTTGATCAGCCCCAGCATTTT
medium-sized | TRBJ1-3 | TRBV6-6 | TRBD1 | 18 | CASSPKDRGAYSGNTIYF | TGTGCCAGCAGTCCCAAAGACAGGGGGGCCTACTCTGGAAACACCATATATTTT
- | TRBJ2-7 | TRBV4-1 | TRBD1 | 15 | CASSQDPGQDYEQYF | TGCGCCAGCAGCCAAGACCCCGGACAGGACTACGAGCAGTACTTC
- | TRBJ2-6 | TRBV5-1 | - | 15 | CASSLTLAGANVLTF | TGCGCCAGCAGCTTGACACTGGCTGGGGCCAACGTCCTGACTTTC
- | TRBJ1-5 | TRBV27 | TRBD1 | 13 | CASWGQANQPQHF | TGTGCCAGCTGGGGACAGGCTAATCAGCCCCAGCATTTT
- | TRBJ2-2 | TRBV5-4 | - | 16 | CASSLTTGTLGRELFF | TGTGCCAGCAGCTTGACTACCGGGACCTTAGGCAGGGAGCTGTTTTTT
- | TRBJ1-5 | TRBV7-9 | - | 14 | CASSGESSNQPQHF | TGTGCCAGCAGCGGAGAGAGTTCTAATCAGCCCCAGCATTTT
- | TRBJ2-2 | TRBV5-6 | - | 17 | CASSFTPGRSNTGELFF | TGTGCCAGCAGCTTTACTCCGGGACGGTCGAACACCGGGGAGCTGTTTTTT
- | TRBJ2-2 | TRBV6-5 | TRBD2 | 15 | CASSGLAGGTGELFF | TGTGCCAGCAGCGGACTAGCGGGGGGGACCGGGGAGCTGTTTTTT
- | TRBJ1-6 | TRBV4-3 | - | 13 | CASSQDRVLPLHF | TGCGCCAGCAGCCAAGATCGGGTTCTACCCCTCCACTTT
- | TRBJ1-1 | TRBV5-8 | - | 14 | CASSFGHVNTEAFF | TGTGCCAGCAGCTTTGGACACGTGAACACTGAAGCTTTCTTT